The present entry profiles one TCR beta chain with its context. A single record per CDR3 protein comes from TCRdb applying MiXCR to the 5' RACE reads. The repertoire consists of about 43,000 distinct CDR3 sequences, with 20% to 25% occurring once and the leading ten covering approximately 6.8%. The time point: blood at routine non-recurrence follow-up after resection. This sample stems from a study of spatial heterogeneity in lung cancer. Study-wide context: TCR and UMI combinations that were unique each appeared, on average, more than ten times in raw reads.

The specimen comprised PBMCs, sampled at follow-up. This sequence originates from a female donor with early-stage non-small cell lung cancer.

The CDR3 DNA sequence: TGTGCCAGCAGCTTAGAAGGCGGGAGTTTTTACAATGAGCAGTTCTTC. Protein: CASSLEGGSFYNEQFF. The gene calls are TRBV11-2 and TRBJ2-1; 7 bases match TRBD2. This CDR3 has 16 residues. V lost 0 bases and J lost 4; bases outside the gene matches: 6. Per the germline V gene, CDR1 is SGHAT and CDR2 is FQNNGV.